Sequencing of this T cell receptor beta chain was carried out in a study of control samples from healthy donors and cancer patients. CDR3 length: 16 residues. CDR1 and CDR2 (germline): SGHRS, YFSETQ. J gave up 2 bases and V 0 bases, and 5 bases lay outside the gene matches. The protocol was immunoSEQ multiplex PCR, while the TCRdb copy is restricted to in-frame clones and leaves out a portion. Found here are about 100,000 clones, roughly 91% of them singletons; the top ten hold over 6.5%. The sequencing sample was made of blood. The chain links TRBV5-1 to TRBJ2-5; 9 nucleotides match TRBD2. This receptor was obtained from a man aged 25-40 years in good health. CDR3 sequence reads: CASSLEWRGGQETQYF. The CDR3 DNA sequence: TGCGCCAGCAGCTTGGAGTGGCGGGGGGGTCAAGAGACCCAGTACTTC.